This record covers a single TCR beta chain. J was trimmed by 5 bases and V by 1 base; bases with no gene match: 10. The CDR3 is made up of 16 amino acids. Looked up from germline, CDR1 is SGDLS and CDR2 is YYNGEE. This sample is part of a study of blood T cell repertoires in COVID-19. Study context: Some COVID-19 samples were acute and others convalescent; all came from the United States, Italy and Spain. T cells, B-cell-depleted T cells, or PBMCs supplied cDNA or gDNA.

Assay: immunoSEQ multiplex PCR; the TCRdb copy retains only in-frame clones and omits some. The table has some 190,000 clones, 75% to 90% seen once. The sequence derives from a man aged 60 to 69 with acute or convalescent COVID-19. The genes are TRBV9 and TRBJ2-5; 8 positions match TRBD1. Sequencing input: peripheral blood. The CDR3 spells CASSVSWSGGQETQYF. CDR3 in DNA: TGTGCCAGCAGCGTATCATGGTCAGGGGGCCAGGAGACCCAGTACTTC.